This TCR beta chain was retrieved from a study of response to subunit inactivated influenza vaccine. General observations from the study: The authors proposed limited new T cell recruitment per seasonal influenza vaccination.

As for this clonotype: The antigen is not known.

The germline CDR1 and CDR2 sequences are LNHDA and SQIVND (reference sequence). Deletions cut 5 bases from V and 5 bases from J, with 16 bases between. The CDR3 consists of 15 residues. TCRdb passed the RT-PCR reads through MiXCR, listing each CDR3 protein once. The table records about 530,000 distinct CDR3 sequences, 12% of them present only once. This TCR was recovered from a man aged 45 to 65 who received an inactivated influenza vaccine. The chain joins TRBV19 to TRBJ2-1, with D hard to call. The sample in question was PBMCs from blood, obtained on the day of vaccination. The chain's CDR3 is CASSPHGSSDNEQFF. The CDR3 bases are TGTGCCAGTAGTCCCCACGGGTCTAGTGACAATGAGCAGTTCTTC.